This T cell receptor beta chain was sequenced for a study of T cells after yellow fever vaccination (dated by TCRdb to between 2017 and 2020). For the study in its entirety: Libraries from fractions with low cell numbers were prepared with the SMART-Seq v4 Ultra Low Input RNA kit. To track T-cell clones before and after primary and booster YFV17D yellow fever vaccination, bulk TCR alpha and beta repertoires were sequenced longitudinally. Two healthy male donors, one aged 18 to 29 and one aged 30 to 40 years, made up the cohort. Blood was collected at multiple timepoints before and after primary and secondary immunization, and bulk PBMC replicates and cell subsets were isolated. Summary of the overall study and its limitations: Computational filtering was needed because FACS-sorted repertoires could contain abundant contaminating clonotypes from the bulk population. Most clones expanded after primary vaccination were re-detected after the booster (about 95% of CD4 and approximately 89% of CD8), suggesting broad memory maintenance. Only a couple of donors were included in the study, so the extent to which the findings can be generalized is limited. A small fraction of clonotypes showed up in both the CD4 and CD8 compartments, probably as a result of convergent recombination. The secondary T-cell response was weaker than the primary response but faster, peaking on day 5 instead of day 15.

In the paper's terms, the treatment or condition label means: live attenuated yellow fever vaccine strain. At each blood-draw timepoint, two biological replicates of bulk PBMCs were collected. PBMCs were isolated from peripheral blood using a standard Ficoll-Paque protocol. TriZol was used to extract RNA from bulk PBMCs, from CD4 and CD8 fractions, and from dextramer-positive and dextramer-negative fractions. CDR1 and CDR2, looked up from the germline V gene, are SGHAT and FQNNGV. The cysteine opens and the phenylalanine closes a CDR3 of 15 amino acids. Only the CDR3 DNA is retained, 45 bases long and in frame from the first base. Germline trimming: 5 bases from V, 2 bases from J; junction bases outside gene matches: 2. The table lists this clonotype with many counts. Its binding antigen is unknown. There are no base qualities to consult, and no much larger clone falls within one base. TCR cDNA was synthesized by 5'RACE template switching, which introduced a universal primer site and unique molecular identifiers. Priming for cDNA synthesis came from both the TCR alpha and TCR beta constant segments. Library amplification used two PCR steps, and the second PCR step added sample barcodes and sequencing adapters. Sequencing of libraries was done on Illumina HiSeq 2500 (2x100 bp) or NovaSeq (2x150 bp). Concerning the study's data processing: MIGEC handled demultiplexing of reads and collapsing into UMI consensus sequences, while MiXCR performed V(D)J alignment. Vaccine-responding clonotypes were identified with edgeR using replicate PBMC samples, with FDR below 0.01 and a log2 fold change above 5 up to day 15 being required. Each bulk clonotype was labeled CD4 or CD8 based on which sequenced repertoire, CD4 or CD8, contained the clonotype at higher abundance. TCRdb redid the processing of the public reads, applying fastp at Q25 and MiXCR, and retained in-frame beta chains. Rows with a matching CDR3 protein are joined into one entry that keeps the most common DNA and genes. These V and J calls derive from TCRdb rather than the authors' analysis. This sample lists a few hundred thousand distinct CDR3 sequences; about 6% were detected once. Of the sample, 15% falls within the top ten clones.

In this chain, TRBV11-2 is recombined with TRBJ2-5, with 13 bases matching TRBD2. This specimen was PBMCs, taken 5 days after the yellow fever booster vaccination. The clonotype was recovered from a man aged 25-40 years who received the YFV17D yellow fever vaccine. The base sequence is TGTGCCAGCAGCAAGGGACTAGCGGGACAAGAGACCCAGTACTTC. This codes for CASSKGLAGQETQYF.